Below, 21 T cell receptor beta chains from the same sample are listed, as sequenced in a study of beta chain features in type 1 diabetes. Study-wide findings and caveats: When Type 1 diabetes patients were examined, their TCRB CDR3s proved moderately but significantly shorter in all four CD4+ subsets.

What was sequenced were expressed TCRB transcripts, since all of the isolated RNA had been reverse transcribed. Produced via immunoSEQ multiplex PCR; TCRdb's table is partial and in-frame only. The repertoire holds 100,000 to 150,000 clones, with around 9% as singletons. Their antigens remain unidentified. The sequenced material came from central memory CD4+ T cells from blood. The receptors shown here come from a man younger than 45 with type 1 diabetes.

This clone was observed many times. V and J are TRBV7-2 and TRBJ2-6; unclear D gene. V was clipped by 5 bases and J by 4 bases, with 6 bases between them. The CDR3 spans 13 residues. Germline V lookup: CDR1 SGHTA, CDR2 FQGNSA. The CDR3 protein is CASSEQGANVLTF. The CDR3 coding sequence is TGTGCCAGCAGCGAACAGGGGGCCAACGTCCTGACTTTC.

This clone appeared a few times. This CDR3 reads CASSFTGTSWDEQYF. Written as DNA, the CDR3 is TGCGCCAGCAGCTTCACCGGGACTAGCTGGGACGAGCAGTACTTC. The chain combines TRBV5-1 with TRBJ2-7; the match to TRBD2 covers 9 bases. The CDR3 has 15 amino acids. Germline V gene lookup returns CDR1 SGHRS and CDR2 YFSETQ. Trimming at V came to 2 bases and at J to 5 bases, leaving 8 bases not matched to a gene. Variable domain in full (rest from reference TRBV5-1 and TRBJ2-7): KAGVTQTPRYLIKTRGQQVTLSCSPISGHRSVSWYQQTPGQGLQFLFEYFSETQRNKGNFPGRFSGRQFSNSRSEMNVSTLELGDSALYLCASSFTGTSWDEQYFGPGTRLTVT.

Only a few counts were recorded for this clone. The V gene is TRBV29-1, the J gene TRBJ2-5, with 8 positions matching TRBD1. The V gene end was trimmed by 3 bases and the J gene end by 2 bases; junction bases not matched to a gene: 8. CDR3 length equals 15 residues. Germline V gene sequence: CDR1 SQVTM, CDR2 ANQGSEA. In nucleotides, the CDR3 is TGCAGCGTTGACGTAGGCAGGGGGCCACAAGAGACCCAGTACTTC. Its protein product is CSVDVGRGPQETQYF.

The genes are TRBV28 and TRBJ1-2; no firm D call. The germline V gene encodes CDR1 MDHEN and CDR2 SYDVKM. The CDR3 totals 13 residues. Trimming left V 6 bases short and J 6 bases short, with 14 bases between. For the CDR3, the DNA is TGTGCCAGCAGCCCCGGTGGGCAAAATGGCTACACCTTC. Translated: CASSPGGQNGYTF.

This CDR3 is CASSGQGGQPQHF. CDR3 nucleotides: TGTGCCAGCAGCGGACAGGGAGGCCAGCCCCAGCATTTT. The V gene is TRBV7-9, the J gene TRBJ1-5, with 8 bases aligning to TRBD1. Germline values: CDR1 SEHNR, CDR2 FQNEAQ (reference sequence). Trimming took 5 bases from V and 7 from J; bases not matched to a gene: 4. The CDR3 is 13 amino acids.

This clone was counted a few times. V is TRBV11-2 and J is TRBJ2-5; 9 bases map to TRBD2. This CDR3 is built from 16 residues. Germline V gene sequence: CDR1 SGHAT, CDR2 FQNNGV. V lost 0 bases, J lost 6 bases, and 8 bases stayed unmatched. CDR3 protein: CASSLEGGGAMKTQYF. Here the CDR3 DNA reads TGTGCCAGCAGCTTAGAGGGCGGGGGGGCTATGAAGACCCAGTACTTC.

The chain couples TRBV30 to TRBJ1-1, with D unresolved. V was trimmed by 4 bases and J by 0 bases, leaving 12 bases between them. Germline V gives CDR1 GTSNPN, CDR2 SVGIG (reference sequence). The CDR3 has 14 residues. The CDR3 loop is CAWNKKPMNTEAFF. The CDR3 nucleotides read TGTGCCTGGAATAAGAAGCCCATGAACACTGAAGCTTTCTTT.

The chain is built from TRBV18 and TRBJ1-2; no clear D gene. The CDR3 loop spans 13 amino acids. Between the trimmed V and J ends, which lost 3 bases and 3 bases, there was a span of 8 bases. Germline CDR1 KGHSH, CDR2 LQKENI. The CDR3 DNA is TGTGCCAGCTCACCCCGTTTTGACTATGGCTACACCTTC. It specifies CASSPRFDYGYTF.

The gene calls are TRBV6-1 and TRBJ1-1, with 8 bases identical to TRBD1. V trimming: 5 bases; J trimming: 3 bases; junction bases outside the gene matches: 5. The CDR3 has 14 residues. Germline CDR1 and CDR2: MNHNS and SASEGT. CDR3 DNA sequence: TGTGCCAGCAGTTTTACAGGGGGGGACACTGAAGCTTTCTTT. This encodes CASSFTGGDTEAFF.

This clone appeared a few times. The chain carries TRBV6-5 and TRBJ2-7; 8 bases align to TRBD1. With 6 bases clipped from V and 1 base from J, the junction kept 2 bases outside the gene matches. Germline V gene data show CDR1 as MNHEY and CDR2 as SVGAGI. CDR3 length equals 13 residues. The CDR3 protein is CASRRQGSYEQYF. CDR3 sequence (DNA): TGTGCCAGCAGGCGACAGGGGTCCTACGAGCAGTACTTC.

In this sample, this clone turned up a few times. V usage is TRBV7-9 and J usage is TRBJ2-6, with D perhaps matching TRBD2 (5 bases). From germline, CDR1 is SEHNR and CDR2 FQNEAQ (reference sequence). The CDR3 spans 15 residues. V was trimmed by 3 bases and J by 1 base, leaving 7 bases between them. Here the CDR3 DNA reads TGTGCCAGCAGCTTGTCGGGGTCTGGGGCCAACGTCCTGACTTTC. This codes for CASSLSGSGANVLTF.

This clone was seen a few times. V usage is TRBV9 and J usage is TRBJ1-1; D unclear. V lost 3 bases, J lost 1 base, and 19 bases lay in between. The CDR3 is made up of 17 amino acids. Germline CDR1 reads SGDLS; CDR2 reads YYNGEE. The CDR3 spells CASSGHFLREGNTEAFF. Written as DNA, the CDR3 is TGTGCCAGCAGCGGCCACTTCCTACGGGAGGGGAACACTGAAGCTTTCTTT.

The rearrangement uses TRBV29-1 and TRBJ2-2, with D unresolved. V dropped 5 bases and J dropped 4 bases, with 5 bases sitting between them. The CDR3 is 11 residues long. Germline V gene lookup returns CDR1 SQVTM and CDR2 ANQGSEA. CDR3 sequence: CSVRSTGELFF. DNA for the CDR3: TGCAGCGTTCGGTCCACCGGGGAGCTGTTTTTT.

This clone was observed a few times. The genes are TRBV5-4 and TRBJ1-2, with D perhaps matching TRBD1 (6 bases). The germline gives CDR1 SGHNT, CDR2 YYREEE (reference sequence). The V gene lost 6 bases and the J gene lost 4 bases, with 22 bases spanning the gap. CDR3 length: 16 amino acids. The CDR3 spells CASTRGGIAGVYGYTF. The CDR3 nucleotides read TGTGCCAGCACCCGCGGGGGGATCGCAGGGGTCTATGGCTACACCTTC. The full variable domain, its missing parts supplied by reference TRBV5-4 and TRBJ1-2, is ETGVTQSPTHLIKTRGQQVTLRCSSQSGHNTVSWYQQALGQGPQFIFQYYREEENGRGNFPPRFSGLQFPNYSSELNVNALELDDSALYLCASTRGGIAGVYGYTFGSGTRLTVV.

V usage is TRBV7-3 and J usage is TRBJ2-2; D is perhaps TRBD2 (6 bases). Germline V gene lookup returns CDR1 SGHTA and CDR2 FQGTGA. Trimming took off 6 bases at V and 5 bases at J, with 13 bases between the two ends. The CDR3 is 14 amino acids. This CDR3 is CASSSTGGTGELFF. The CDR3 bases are TGTGCCAGCAGTTCAACTGGGGGGACCGGGGAGCTGTTTTTT.

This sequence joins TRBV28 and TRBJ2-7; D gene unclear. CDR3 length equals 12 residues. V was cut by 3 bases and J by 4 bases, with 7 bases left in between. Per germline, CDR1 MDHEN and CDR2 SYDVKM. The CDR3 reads CASSFPRYEQYF. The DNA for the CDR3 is TGTGCCAGCAGTTTCCCCCGGTACGAGCAGTACTTC.

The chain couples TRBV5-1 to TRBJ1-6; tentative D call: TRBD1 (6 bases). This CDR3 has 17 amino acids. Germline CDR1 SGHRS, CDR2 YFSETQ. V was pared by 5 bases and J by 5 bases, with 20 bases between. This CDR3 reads CASRDPARGLNNSPLHF. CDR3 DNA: TGCGCCAGCAGGGACCCAGCCAGGGGACTAAATAATTCACCCCTCCACTTT.

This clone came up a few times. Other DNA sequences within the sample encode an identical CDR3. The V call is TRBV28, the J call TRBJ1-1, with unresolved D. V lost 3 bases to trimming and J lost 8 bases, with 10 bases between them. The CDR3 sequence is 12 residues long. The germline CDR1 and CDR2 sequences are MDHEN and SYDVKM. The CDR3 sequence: CASSLPRLEAFF. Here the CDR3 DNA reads TGTGCCAGCAGTTTGCCCAGGCTCGAAGCTTTCTTT.

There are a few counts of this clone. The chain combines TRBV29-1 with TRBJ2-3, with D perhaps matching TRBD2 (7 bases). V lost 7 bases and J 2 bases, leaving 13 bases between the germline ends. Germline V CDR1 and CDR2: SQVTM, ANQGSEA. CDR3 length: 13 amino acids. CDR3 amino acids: CSGVGGATDTQYF. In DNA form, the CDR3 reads TGCAGCGGGGTGGGGGGGGCCACAGATACGCAGTATTTT.

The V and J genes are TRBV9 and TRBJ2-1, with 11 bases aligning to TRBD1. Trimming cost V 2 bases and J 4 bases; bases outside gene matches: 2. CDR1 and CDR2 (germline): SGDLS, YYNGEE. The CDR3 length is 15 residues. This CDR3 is CASSVRDRGYNEQFF. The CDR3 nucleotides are TGTGCCAGCAGCGTCCGGGACAGGGGGTACAATGAGCAGTTCTTC.

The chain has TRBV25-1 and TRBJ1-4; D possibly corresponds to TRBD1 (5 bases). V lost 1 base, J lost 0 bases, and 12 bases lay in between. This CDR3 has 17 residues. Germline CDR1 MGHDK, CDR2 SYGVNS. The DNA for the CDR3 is TGTGCCAGCAGTGAATCTAAAGGGGTTACAACTAATGAAAAACTGTTTTTT. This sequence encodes CASSESKGVTTNEKLFF. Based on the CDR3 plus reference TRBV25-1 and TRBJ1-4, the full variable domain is EADIYQTPRYLVIGTGKKITLECSQTMGHDKMYWYQQDPGMELHLIHYSYGVNSTEKGDLSSESTVSRIRTEHFPLTLESARPSHTSQYLCASSESKGVTTNEKLFFGSGTQLSVL.